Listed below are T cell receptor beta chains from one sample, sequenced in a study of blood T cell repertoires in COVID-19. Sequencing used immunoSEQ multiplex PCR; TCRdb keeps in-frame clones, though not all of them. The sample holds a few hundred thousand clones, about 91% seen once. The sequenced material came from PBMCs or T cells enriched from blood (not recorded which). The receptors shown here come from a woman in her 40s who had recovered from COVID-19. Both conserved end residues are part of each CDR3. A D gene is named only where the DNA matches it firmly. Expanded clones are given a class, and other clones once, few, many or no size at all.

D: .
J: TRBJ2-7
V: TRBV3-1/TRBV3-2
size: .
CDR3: CASSQEEVGTYEQYF
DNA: TGTGCCAGCAGCCAAGAGGAAGTGGGCACCTACGAGCAGTACTTC

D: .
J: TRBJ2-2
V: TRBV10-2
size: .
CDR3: CASYKTGELFF
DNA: TGCGCCAGCTACAAGACCGGGGAGCTGTTTTTT

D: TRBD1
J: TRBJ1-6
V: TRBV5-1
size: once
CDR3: CASSLQGATSPLHF
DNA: TGCGCCAGCAGCCTTCAGGGGGCTACTTCACCCCTCCACTTT

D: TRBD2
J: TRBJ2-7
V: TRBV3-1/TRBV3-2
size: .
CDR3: CASSQGVAGFSYEQYF
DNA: TGTGCCAGCAGCCAAGGGGTAGCGGGGTTCTCCTACGAGCAGTACTTC

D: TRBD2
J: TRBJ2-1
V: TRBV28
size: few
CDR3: CASSFGLATNEQFF
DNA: TGTGCCAGCAGTTTCGGACTAGCGACCAATGAGCAGTTCTTC

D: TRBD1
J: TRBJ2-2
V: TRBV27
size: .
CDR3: CASSLQPSRGHGELFF
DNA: TGTGCCAGCAGTCTCCAACCGTCCAGGGGGCACGGGGAGCTGTTTTTT

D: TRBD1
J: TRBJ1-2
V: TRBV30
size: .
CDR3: CAWSSGGDGYTF
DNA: TGTGCCTGGAGTTCAGGGGGCGATGGCTACACCTTC

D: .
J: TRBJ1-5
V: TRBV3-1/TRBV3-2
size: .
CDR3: CASSQDLVQPQHF
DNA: TGTGCCAGCAGCCAAGATCTTGTTCAGCCCCAGCATTTT

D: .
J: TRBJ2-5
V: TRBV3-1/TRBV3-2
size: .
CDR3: CASSQGTGSKTQYF
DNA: TGTGCCAGCAGCCAAGGGACGGGGTCGAAGACCCAGTACTTC

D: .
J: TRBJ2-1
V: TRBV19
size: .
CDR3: CASSRYRDTNNEQFF
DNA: TGTGCCAGTAGTAGGTATCGGGACACCAACAATGAGCAGTTCTTC

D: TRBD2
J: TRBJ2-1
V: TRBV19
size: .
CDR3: CASSLKSGSGDEQFF
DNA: TGTGCCAGTAGTCTGAAGAGCGGGAGTGGCGATGAGCAGTTCTTC

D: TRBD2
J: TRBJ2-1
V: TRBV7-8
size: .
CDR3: CASSLGSGGGLEQFF
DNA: TGTGCCAGCAGCTTAGGGTCGGGCGGGGGGCTTGAGCAGTTCTTC

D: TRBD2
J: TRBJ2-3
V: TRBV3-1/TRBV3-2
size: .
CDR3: CASSHTSGGPPRTDTQYF
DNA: TGTGCCAGCAGCCATACTAGCGGGGGGCCCCCCCGCACAGATACGCAGTATTTT

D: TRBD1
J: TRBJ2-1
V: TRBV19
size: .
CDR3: CASSTHRDRGYNEQFF
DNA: TGTGCCAGTAGTACCCACCGGGACAGGGGGTACAATGAGCAGTTCTTC

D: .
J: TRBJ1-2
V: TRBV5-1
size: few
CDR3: CASSSGESGYTF
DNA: TGCGCCAGCAGCTCAGGGGAGAGTGGCTACACCTTC

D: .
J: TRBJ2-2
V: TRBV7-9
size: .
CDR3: CASSIPVSTGELFF
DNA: TGTGCCAGCAGCATCCCGGTTTCCACCGGGGAGCTGTTTTTT

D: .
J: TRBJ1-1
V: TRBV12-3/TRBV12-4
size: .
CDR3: CASTQLLNTEAFF
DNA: TGTGCCAGCACCCAGTTGTTGAACACTGAAGCTTTCTTT

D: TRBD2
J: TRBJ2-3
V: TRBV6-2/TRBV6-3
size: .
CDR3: CASSYSGGSTYTQYF
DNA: TGTGCCAGCAGTTACTCGGGGGGGTCAACCTATACGCAGTATTTT

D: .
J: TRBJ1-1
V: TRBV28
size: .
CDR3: CASSLSTLGGNTEAFF
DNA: TGTGCCAGCAGTTTATCCACGCTCGGGGGGAACACTGAAGCTTTCTTT

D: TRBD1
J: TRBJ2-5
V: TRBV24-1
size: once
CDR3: CATSDLIRGLGETQYF
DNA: TGTGCCACCAGTGATTTGATCAGGGGGCTGGGAGAGACCCAGTACTTC

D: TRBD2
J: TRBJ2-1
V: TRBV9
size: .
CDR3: CASSVVPSGRATIEQFF
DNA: TGTGCCAGCAGCGTAGTCCCCAGCGGGAGGGCAACTATTGAGCAGTTCTTC

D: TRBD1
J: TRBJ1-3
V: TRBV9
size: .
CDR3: CASSPGDSSGNTIYF
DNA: TGTGCCAGCAGCCCAGGGGACAGCTCTGGAAACACCATATATTTT

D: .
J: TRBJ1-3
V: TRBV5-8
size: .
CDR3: CASSLAPGAGNTIYF
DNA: TGTGCCAGCAGCTTGGCGCCGGGGGCTGGAAACACCATATATTTT

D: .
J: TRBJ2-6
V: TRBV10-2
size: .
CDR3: CASTTQGSGANVLTF
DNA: TGCGCCAGCACCACCCAGGGGTCTGGGGCCAACGTCCTGACTTTC

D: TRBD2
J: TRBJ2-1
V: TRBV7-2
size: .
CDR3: CASSSAQRELYNEQFF
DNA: TGTGCCAGCAGCTCAGCCCAGCGGGAGCTCTACAATGAGCAGTTCTTC

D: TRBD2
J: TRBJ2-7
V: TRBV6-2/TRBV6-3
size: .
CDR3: CASSLSGGIPYEQYF
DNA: TGTGCCAGCAGCCTTAGCGGGGGGATTCCCTACGAGCAGTACTTC

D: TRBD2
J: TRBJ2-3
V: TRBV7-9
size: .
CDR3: CASSLLAGEVTDTQYF
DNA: TGTGCCAGCAGCTTGCTAGCGGGGGAGGTCACAGATACGCAGTATTTT

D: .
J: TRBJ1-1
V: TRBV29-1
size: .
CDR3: CSVETLAAFF
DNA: TGCAGCGTTGAAACCCTGGCAGCTTTCTTT

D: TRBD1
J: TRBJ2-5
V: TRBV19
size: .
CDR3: CASSVPGQVAQETQYF
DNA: TGTGCCAGTAGTGTGCCGGGACAGGTGGCCCAAGAGACCCAGTACTTC

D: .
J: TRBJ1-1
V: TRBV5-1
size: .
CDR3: CASSLDGGWTEAFF
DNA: TGCGCCAGCAGCTTGGATGGGGGCTGGACTGAAGCTTTCTTT

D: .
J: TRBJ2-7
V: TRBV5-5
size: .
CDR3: CASSLVGTPHYEQYF
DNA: TGTGCCAGCAGCTTGGTGGGGACACCCCATTACGAGCAGTACTTC

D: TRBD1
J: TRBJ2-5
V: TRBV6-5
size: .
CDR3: CASMTTGGRETQYF
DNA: TGTGCCAGCATGACGACAGGGGGAAGGGAGACCCAGTACTTC

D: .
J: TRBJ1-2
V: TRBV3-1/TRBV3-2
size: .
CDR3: CASSQLDSSNYGYTF
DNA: TGTGCCAGCAGCCAATTGGACAGTTCTAACTATGGCTACACCTTC

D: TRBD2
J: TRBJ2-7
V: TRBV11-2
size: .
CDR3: CASSLVGGDYEQYF
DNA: TGTGCCAGCAGCTTAGTCGGGGGGGACTACGAGCAGTACTTC

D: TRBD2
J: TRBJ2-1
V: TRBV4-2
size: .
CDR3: CASSPHRTSGNYNEQFF
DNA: TGTGCCAGCAGCCCTCATCGGACTAGCGGGAATTACAATGAGCAGTTCTTC

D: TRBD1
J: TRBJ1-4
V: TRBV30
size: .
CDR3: CAWSRQGANEKLFF
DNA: TGTGCCTGGAGTCGGCAGGGGGCGAATGAAAAACTGTTTTTT

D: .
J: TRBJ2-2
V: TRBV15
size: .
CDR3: CATSRIGGEWNTGELFF
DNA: TGTGCCACCAGCAGAATCGGGGGAGAGTGGAACACCGGGGAGCTGTTTTTT

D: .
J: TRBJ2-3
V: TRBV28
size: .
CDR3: CASSLPVPSTDTQYF
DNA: TGTGCCAGCAGTTTACCAGTTCCTAGCACAGATACGCAGTATTTT

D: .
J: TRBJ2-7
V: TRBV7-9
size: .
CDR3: CASSPSSYEQYF
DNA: TGTGCCAGCAGCCCCAGCTCCTACGAGCAGTACTTC

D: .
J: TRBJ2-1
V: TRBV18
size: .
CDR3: CASSPSRNEQFF
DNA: TGTGCCAGCTCACCTTCTAGGAATGAGCAGTTCTTC

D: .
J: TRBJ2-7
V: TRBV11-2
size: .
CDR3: CASSLQGYEQYF
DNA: TGTGCCAGCAGCTTACAGGGGTACGAGCAGTACTTC

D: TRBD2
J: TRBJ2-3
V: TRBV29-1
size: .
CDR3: CSVEDRGSGNRVTQYF
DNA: TGCAGCGTTGAAGATCGAGGTAGCGGGAATAGGGTTACGCAGTATTTT

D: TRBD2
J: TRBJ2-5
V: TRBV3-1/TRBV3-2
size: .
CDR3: CASSSSSGSVGETQYF
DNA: TGTGCCAGCAGTTCCTCTAGCGGGAGTGTCGGTGAGACCCAGTACTTC

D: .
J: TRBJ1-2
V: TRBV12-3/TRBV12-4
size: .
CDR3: CASRGYGYTF
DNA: TGTGCCAGCCGGGGCTATGGCTACACCTTC

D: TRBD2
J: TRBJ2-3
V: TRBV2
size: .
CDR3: CASSETGGPDTQYF
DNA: TGTGCCAGCAGTGAAACGGGGGGGCCAGATACGCAGTATTTT

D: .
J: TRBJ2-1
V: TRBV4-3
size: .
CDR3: CASSQAVLSYNEQFF
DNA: TGCGCCAGCAGCCAAGCGGTACTCTCCTACAATGAGCAGTTCTTC

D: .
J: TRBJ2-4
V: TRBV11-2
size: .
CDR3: CASSLVEGIAKNIQYF
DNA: TGTGCCAGCAGCTTAGTGGAGGGTATAGCCAAAAACATTCAGTACTTC

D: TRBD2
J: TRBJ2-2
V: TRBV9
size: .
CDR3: CASNASRLAGVAGELFF
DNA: TGTGCCAGCAACGCCTCGCGACTAGCGGGAGTGGCCGGGGAGCTGTTTTTT

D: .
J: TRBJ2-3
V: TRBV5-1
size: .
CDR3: CASKGVVGTDTQYF
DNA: TGCGCCAGCAAGGGGGTAGTTGGCACAGATACGCAGTATTTT

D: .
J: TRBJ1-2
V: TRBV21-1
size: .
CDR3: CARIQGYTF
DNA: TGTGCCCGCATCCAAGGCTACACCTTC

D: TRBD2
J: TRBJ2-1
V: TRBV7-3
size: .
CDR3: CASSSGLAGGRQFF
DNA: TGTGCCAGCAGCTCAGGACTAGCGGGGGGGCGGCAGTTCTTC

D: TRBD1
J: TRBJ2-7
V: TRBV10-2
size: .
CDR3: CATLLPGQGAREQYF
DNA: TGCGCCACCCTCTTACCGGGACAGGGGGCGCGCGAGCAGTACTTC

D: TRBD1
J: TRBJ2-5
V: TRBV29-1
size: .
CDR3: CSVTPTGALNSQETQYF
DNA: TGCAGCGTCACCCCGACAGGGGCCCTCAACTCCCAAGAGACCCAGTACTTC

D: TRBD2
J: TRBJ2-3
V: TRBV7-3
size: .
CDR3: CASSSLGLAGGNTQYF
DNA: TGTGCCAGCAGCTCCCTGGGACTAGCGGGAGGTAATACGCAGTATTTT

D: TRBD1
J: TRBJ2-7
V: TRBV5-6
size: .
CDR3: CASSSADRVGEQYF
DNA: TGTGCCAGCAGCTCCGCGGACAGGGTTGGCGAGCAGTACTTC

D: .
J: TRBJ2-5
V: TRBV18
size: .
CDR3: CASSRDSPETQYF
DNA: TGTGCCAGCTCCCGGGACTCCCCGGAGACCCAGTACTTC

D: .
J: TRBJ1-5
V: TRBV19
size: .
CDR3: CASSAVEDYNQPQHF
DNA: TGTGCCAGTAGCGCCGTGGAGGATTACAATCAGCCCCAGCATTTT

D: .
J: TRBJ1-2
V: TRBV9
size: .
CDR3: CASSPQGAGTYGYTF
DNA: TGTGCCAGCAGCCCCCAAGGTGCGGGAACCTATGGCTACACCTTC

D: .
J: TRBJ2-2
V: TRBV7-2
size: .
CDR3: CASSITGGGELFF
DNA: TGTGCCAGCAGCATTACAGGTGGCGGGGAGCTGTTTTTT

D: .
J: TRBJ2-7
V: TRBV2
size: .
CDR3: CASSGNYEQYF
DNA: TGTGCCAGCAGCGGGAATTACGAGCAGTACTTC